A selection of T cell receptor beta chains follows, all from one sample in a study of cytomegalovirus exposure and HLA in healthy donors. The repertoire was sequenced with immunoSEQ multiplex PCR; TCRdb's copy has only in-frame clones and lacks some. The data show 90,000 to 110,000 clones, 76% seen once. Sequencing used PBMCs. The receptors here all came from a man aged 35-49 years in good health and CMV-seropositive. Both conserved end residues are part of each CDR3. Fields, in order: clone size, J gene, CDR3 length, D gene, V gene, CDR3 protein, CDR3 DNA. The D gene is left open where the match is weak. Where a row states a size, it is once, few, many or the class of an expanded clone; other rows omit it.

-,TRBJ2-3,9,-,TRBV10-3,CAIGRGQYF,TGTGCCATCGGGCGGGGCCAGTATTTT
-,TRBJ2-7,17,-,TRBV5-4,CASSSYAGGRTSYEQYF,TGTGCCAGCAGCTCGTATGCAGGAGGGAGGACCTCCTACGAGCAGTACTTC
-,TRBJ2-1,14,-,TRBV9,CASSVGGQQYEQFF,TGTGCCAGCAGCGTAGGCGGACAGCAATATGAGCAGTTCTTC
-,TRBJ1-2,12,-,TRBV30,CAWSGVNYGYTF,TGTGCCTGGAGCGGGGTCAACTATGGCTACACCTTC
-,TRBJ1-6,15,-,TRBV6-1,CASSIKSSYNSPLHF,TGTGCCAGCAGTATAAAGAGCTCCTATAATTCACCCCTCCACTTT
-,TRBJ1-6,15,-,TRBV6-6,CASSPRSPEGSPLHF,TGTGCCAGCAGCCCTCGGAGTCCGGAGGGTTCACCCCTCCACTTT
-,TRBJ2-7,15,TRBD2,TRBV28,CASSLLAGGSYEQYF,TGTGCCAGCAGTTTGCTAGCGGGGGGTTCCTACGAGCAGTACTTC
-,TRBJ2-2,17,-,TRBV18,CASSRMLGAANTGELFF,TGTGCCAGCTCTCGAATGTTGGGGGCGGCGAACACCGGGGAGCTGTTTTTT
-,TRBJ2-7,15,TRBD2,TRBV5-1,CASSLGAGSGGEQYF,TGCGCCAGCAGCTTGGGAGCCGGGAGCGGGGGCGAGCAGTACTTC
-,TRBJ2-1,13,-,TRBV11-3,CASSLLRANEQFF,TGTGCCAGCAGCCTACTCAGGGCTAATGAGCAGTTCTTC
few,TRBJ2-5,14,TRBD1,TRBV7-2,CASTGGQGQETQYF,TGTGCCAGCACCGGGGGACAGGGGCAAGAGACCCAGTACTTC
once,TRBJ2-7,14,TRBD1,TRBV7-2,CASSSQGTEYEQYF,TGTGCCAGCAGCTCCCAAGGGACAGAGTACGAGCAGTACTTC
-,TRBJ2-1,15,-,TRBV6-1,CASSEHLRSRAEQFF,TGTGCCAGCAGTGAACATTTAAGGAGTCGAGCTGAGCAGTTCTTC
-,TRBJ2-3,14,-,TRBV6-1,CASSVPQRTDTQYF,TGTGCCAGCAGTGTTCCGCAGAGGACAGATACGCAGTATTTT
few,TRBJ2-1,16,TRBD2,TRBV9,CASSDRLAGVYNEQFF,TGTGCCAGCAGCGATCGACTAGCGGGGGTATACAATGAGCAGTTCTTC
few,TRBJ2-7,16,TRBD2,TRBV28,CASRQRGAGPFYEQYF,TGTGCCAGCAGGCAGCGGGGGGCCGGCCCCTTTTACGAGCAGTACTTC
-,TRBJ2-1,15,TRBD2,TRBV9,CASTRTSGGWGEQFF,TGTGCCAGCACCCGGACTAGCGGGGGTTGGGGTGAGCAGTTCTTC
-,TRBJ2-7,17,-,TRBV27,CASSYSPTRPRRDEQYF,TGTGCCAGCAGTTACTCCCCTACTAGACCCAGAAGGGACGAGCAGTACTTC
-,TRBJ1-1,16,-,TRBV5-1,CASSLQGGGLNTEAFF,TGCGCCAGCAGCCTACAGGGAGGGGGTTTGAACACTGAAGCTTTCTTT
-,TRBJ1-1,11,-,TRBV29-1,CSVEVVAEAFF,TGCAGCGTTGAAGTGGTGGCCGAAGCTTTCTTT
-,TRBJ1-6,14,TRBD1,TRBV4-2,CASSLGQDDSPLHF,TGTGCCAGCAGCCTCGGACAGGACGATTCACCCCTCCACTTT
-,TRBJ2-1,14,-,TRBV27,CASSLQTGYNEQFF,TGTGCCAGCAGTCTTCAAACAGGATACAATGAGCAGTTCTTC
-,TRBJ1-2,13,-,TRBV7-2,CASSSAGNYGYTF,TGTGCCAGCAGCTCGGCAGGAAACTATGGCTACACCTTC
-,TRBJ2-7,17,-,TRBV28,CASSSPGKEGPSYEQYF,TGTGCCAGCAGTTCCCCCGGCAAGGAGGGCCCTTCCTACGAGCAGTACTTC
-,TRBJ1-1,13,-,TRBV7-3,CASSPGQNTEAFF,TGTGCCAGCAGCCCGGGACAGAACACTGAAGCTTTCTTT
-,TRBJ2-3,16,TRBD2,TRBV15,CATSSYGGASTDTQYF,TGTGCCACCAGCAGCTACGGGGGGGCTAGCACAGATACGCAGTATTTT
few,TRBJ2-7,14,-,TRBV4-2,CASSQDLQGREQYF,TGTGCCAGCAGCCAAGATCTGCAGGGAAGAGAGCAGTACTTC
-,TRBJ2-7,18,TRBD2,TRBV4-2,CASSIRTSGGATSYEQYF,TGTGCCAGCAGCATCCGGACTAGCGGGGGGGCCACCTCCTACGAGCAGTACTTC
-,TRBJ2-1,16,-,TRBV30,CAWNNKDSYIYNEQFF,TGTGCCTGGAACAACAAGGACAGCTACATCTACAATGAGCAGTTCTTC
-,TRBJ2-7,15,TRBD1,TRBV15,CATSRRQGVSYEQYF,TGTGCCACCAGCAGAAGACAGGGTGTCTCCTACGAGCAGTACTTC
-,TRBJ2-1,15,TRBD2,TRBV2,CASSGGTSLYNEQFF,TGTGCCAGCAGTGGGGGGACTAGCTTATACAATGAGCAGTTCTTC
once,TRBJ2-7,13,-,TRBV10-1,CASSRGLSYEQYF,TGCGCCAGCAGCAGGGGTCTCTCCTACGAGCAGTACTTC
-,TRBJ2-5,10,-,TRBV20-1,CSLRRETQYF,TGCAGTCTCCGGCGGGAGACCCAGTACTTC
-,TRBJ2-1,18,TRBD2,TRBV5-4,CASSLNEIAGGPGNEQFF,TGTGCCAGCAGCTTGAATGAAATAGCGGGGGGGCCGGGCAATGAGCAGTTCTTC
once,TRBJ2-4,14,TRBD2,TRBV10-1,CASSGGWAKNIQYF,TGCGCCAGCAGCGGGGGGTGGGCCAAAAACATTCAGTACTTC
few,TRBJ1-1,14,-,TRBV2,CASSELQRNTEAFF,TGTGCCAGCAGTGAATTACAGAGAAACACTGAAGCTTTCTTT
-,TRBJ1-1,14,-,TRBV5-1,CASSLTAAGPEAFF,TGCGCCAGCAGCTTGACGGCGGCGGGGCCTGAAGCTTTCTTT
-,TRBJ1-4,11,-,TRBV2,CASGTSEKLFF,TGTGCCTCAGGGACAAGTGAAAAACTGTTTTTT
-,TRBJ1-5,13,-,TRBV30,CAWSPDRDQPQHF,TGTGCCTGGAGTCCGGACAGAGATCAGCCCCAGCATTTT
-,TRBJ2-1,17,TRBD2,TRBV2,CASSERDYFPPYNEQFF,TGTGCCAGCAGTGAGCGGGACTACTTTCCCCCATACAATGAGCAGTTCTTC
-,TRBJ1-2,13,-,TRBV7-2,CASSFGGVGGYTF,TGTGCCAGCAGCTTCGGCGGGGTGGGCGGCTACACCTTC
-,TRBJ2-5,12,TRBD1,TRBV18,CASSPDRVDQYF,TGTGCCAGCTCACCGGACAGGGTGGACCAGTACTTC
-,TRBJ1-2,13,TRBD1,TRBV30,CAYSGGANRGYTF,TGTGCGTATTCAGGGGGCGCGAACCGTGGCTACACCTTC
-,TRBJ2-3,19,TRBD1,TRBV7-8,CASSFPMNGNRGWTDTQYF,TGTGCCAGCAGCTTTCCCATGAATGGGAACAGGGGTTGGACAGATACGCAGTATTTT
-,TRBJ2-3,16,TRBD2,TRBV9,CASSVRTSGSTDTQYF,TGTGCCAGCAGCGTAAGAACTAGCGGGAGCACAGATACGCAGTATTTT
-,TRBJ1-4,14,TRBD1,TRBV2,CASGGQGLNEKLFF,TGTGCCAGCGGGGGACAGGGGCTTAATGAAAAACTGTTTTTT
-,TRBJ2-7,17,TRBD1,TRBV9,CASSVASGDRGLYEQYF,TGTGCCAGCAGCGTAGCTAGCGGGGACAGGGGGCTGTACGAGCAGTACTTC
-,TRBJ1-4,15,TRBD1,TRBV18,CASSPQGQGDEKLFF,TGTGCCAGCTCACCACAGGGACAGGGAGATGAAAAACTGTTTTTT
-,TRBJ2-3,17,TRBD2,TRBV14,CASSQDPGGTSTDTQYF,TGTGCCAGCAGCCAAGACCCGGGGGGGACTAGCACAGATACGCAGTATTTT
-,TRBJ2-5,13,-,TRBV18,CASSPRLDSEQYF,TGTGCCAGCTCACCCCGACTCGACTCGGAGCAGTACTTC
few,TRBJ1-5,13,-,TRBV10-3,CAIKGGSGQPQHF,TGTGCCATAAAAGGCGGGTCCGGTCAGCCCCAGCATTTT
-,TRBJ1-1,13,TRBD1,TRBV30,CAWQGEGNTEAFF,TGTGCCTGGCAGGGGGAAGGGAACACTGAAGCTTTCTTT
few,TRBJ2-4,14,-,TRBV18,CASSTEVAKNIQYF,TGTGCCAGCTCAACTGAGGTAGCCAAAAACATTCAGTACTTC
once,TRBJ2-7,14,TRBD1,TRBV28,CASSLEGPGGNLNF,TGTGCCAGCAGTTTAGAGGGTCCAGGGGGCAATCTGAACTTC